This record covers a single TCR beta chain. This clonotype was recorded at least ten times. Which antigen it targets is not known. Base-call qualities are not available, and no considerably larger clone is one nucleotide away. The data stem from a study of molecular identifiers for immune sequencing clone quantification listed by TCRdb under 2018. Notes on the research overall: For a replicate experiment, RNA from roughly 18,000 or 92,000 naive CD8 T cells was divided into five aliquots, and four of the five aliquots were sequenced. CD8 T cells were used in a methods study to benchmark molecular-identifier clustering-based TCR repertoire sequencing (MIDCIRS) and TCR RNA copy counting. The paper as a whole reports these results and caveats: Highly expanded clone sizes could be underestimated because identical TCR molecules may share a barcode. A single cell's worth of spiked-in Jurkat TCR RNA was reported detectable even among one million naive CD8 T cells. In CMV-specific effector cells, clones with more than 20 RNA copies contained over 97% of molecules, whereas in naive cells such clones contained under 1% of molecules. When barcode sub-clustering was not used, chimeric consensus sequences inflated TCR diversity, with chimeras reaching as high as 47%. Roughly 2.8 recovered TCR RNA copies per cell were obtained by modeling, versus about ten by digital PCR, implying a capture efficiency of 25% to 30%. Spiked-in Jurkat TCR RNA (approximately eleven copies' worth), which is not part of the donor repertoire, was contained in the naive libraries.

The library was generated by PCR. The run used an Illumina HiSeq 4000. Bulk TCR libraries were made following a previously described method, with the TCR primers given in Table S5. The Qiagen AllPrep DNA/RNA kit was used to purify total RNA. Reads from multiple sequencing runs of the same library were pooled before analysis. For the original study's pipeline: Reads were retained only if their TCR constant sequence matched exactly, and those retained reads were trimmed to 150 nt and grouped according to their 12-nt molecular barcodes. Within each barcode group, reads were sub-clustered at a 15% Levenshtein threshold, and quality-weighted consensus sequences were built per RNA molecule. Non-functional sequences were discarded, and so were lower-count sequences lying one edit away from another sequence. Barcode sub-clusters with fewer than 20% of the maximum read count were removed, based on fitting two negative binomial distributions. TCRdb redid the processing of the public reads, applying fastp at Q25 and MiXCR, and retained in-frame beta chains. CDR3 protein duplicates are merged, each entry listing the most common genes and DNA. These V and J calls rely on TCRdb rather than the paper's analysis. In this sample the table shows some 650,000 distinct CDR3 sequences, less than 20% of which occur a single time. The top ten clones comprise roughly 0.83% of the sample.

Libraries of naive CD8 T cells were built from anywhere between about 19,000 and 1,100,000 sorted cells, with 10%, 30% or 50% of the purified RNA used. Naive CD8 T cells, defined as CD8+CD4-CCR7+CD45RA+, were FACS-sorted into RLT Plus buffer on a BD FACSAria II. To test detection sensitivity, Jurkat RNA equal to ten TCR copies was added to samples of about 20,000-1,000,000 naive CD8 T cells. Enrichment of CD8 T cells was done with RosetteSep CD8+ T Cell Enrichment Cocktail plus Ficoll-Paque, and ACK red cell lysis came afterward. From cysteine to phenylalanine, the CDR3 is 13 amino acids long. The entry retains the CDR3 DNA only, 39 bases that are in frame from base 1. Between the V and J ends, shortened by 4 bases and 6 bases respectively, the junction contains 14 bases. Looking up the germline V gene (reference sequence) yields CDR1 SGHNT and CDR2 YYREEE.

Material: naive CD8+ T cells from blood, with Jurkat cell RNA spiked in. Read against the paper, the sample's cell subset or site label means: FACS-sorted CD8+CD4-CCR7+CD45RA+ naive T cells. Recombination linked TRBV5-4 to TRBJ2-7, with TRBD2 as a weak D call on 7 bases. This clonotype originated in a human donor in good health. Some libraries in this study had Jurkat cell RNA spiked in. The CDR3 reads as follows: CASSPRGGGEQYF. The DNA sequence reads TGTGCCAGCAGCCCCAGGGGAGGGGGCGAGCAGTACTTC. Joined to the reference TRBV5-4 and TRBJ2-7 proteins, this CDR3 gives the full variable domain: ETGVTQSPTHLIKTRGQQVTLRCSSQSGHNTVSWYQQALGQGPQFIFQYYREEENGRGNFPPRFSGLQFPNYSSELNVNALELDDSALYLCASSPRGGGEQYFGPGTRLTVT.